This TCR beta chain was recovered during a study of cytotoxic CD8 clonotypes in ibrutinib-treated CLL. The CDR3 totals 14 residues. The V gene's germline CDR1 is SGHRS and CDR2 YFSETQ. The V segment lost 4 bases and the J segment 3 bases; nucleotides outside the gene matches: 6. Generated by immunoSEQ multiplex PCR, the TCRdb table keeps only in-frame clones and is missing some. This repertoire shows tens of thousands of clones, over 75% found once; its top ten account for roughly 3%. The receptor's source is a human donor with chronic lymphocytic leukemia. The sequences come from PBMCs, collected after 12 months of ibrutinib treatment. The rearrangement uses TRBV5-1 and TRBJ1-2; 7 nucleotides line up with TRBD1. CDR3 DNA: TGCGCCAGCAGCGCAATCAGGGGGGACTATGGCTACACCTTC. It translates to CASSAIRGDYGYTF. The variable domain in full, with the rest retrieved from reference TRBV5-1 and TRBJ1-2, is KAGVTQTPRYLIKTRGQQVTLSCSPISGHRSVSWYQQTPGQGLQFLFEYFSETQRNKGNFPGRFSGRQFSNSRSEMNVSTLELGDSALYLCASSAIRGDYGYTFGSGTRLTVV.